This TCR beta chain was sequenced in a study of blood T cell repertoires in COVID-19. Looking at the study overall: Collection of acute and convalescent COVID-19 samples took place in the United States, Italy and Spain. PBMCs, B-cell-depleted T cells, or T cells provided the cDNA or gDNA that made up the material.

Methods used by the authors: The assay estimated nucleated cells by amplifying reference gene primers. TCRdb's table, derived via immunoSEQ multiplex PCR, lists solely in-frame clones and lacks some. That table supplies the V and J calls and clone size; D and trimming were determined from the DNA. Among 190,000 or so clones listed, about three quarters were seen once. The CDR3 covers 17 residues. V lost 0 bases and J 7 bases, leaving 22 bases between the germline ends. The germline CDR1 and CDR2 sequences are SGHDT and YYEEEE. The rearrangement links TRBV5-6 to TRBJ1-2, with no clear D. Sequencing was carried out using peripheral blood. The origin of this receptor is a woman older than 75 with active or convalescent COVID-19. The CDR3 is CASSLGGLVNPLRGYTF. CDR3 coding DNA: TGTGCCAGCAGCTTGGGCGGACTAGTCAACCCTCTGCGTGGCTACACCTTC.